This T cell receptor (beta chain) was documented in a study of shared clonotypes between healthy human individuals. The V end lost 1 base, the J end lost 1 base, and 10 bases lay between the germline ends. The CDR3 is 15 amino acids. The germline V gene encodes CDR1 SNHLY and CDR2 FYNNEI. CD8 cells classed as naive were CD45RO-negative and positively selected for CCR7, excluding terminally differentiated effector memory CD45RA+ cells. TCRdb's table, derived via immunoSEQ multiplex PCR, lists solely in-frame clones and lacks some. The sample records about 2 million clones, just under 95% being singletons.

This TCR came from a man aged 18-30 years in good health. The V and J genes are TRBV2 and TRBJ2-5; D is perhaps TRBD1 (5 bases). Material: naive CD8+ T cells sorted from blood. In DNA, the CDR3 is TGTGCCAGCAGTGAAGGGGGCCAGTTCCAAGAGACCCAGTACTTC. Its translation: CASSEGGQFQETQYF. Variable domain in full (rest from reference TRBV2 and TRBJ2-5): EPEVTQTPSHQVTQMGQEVILRCVPISNHLYFYWYRQILGQKVEFLVSFYNNEISEKSEIFDDQFSVERPDGSNFTLKIRSTKLEDSAMYFCASSEGGQFQETQYFGPGTRLLVL.